This T cell receptor (beta chain) was retrieved from a study of blood T cell repertoires in COVID-19. Study at large: From the United States, Italy and Spain came samples of acute and convalescent COVID-19. The analysed material was cDNA or gDNA that came from T cells, B-cell-depleted T cells, or PBMCs.

While infection was still active, Seattle patients were enrolled and then followed longitudinally. The CDR3 is made up of 13 amino acids. Trimming removed 3 bases from V and 7 bases from J, with 10 bases in between. Germline lookup yields CDR1 MDHEN and CDR2 SYDVKM. In the authors' methods: How many nucleated cells were present was estimated from reference gene primer amplification. The table came from immunoSEQ multiplex PCR; TCRdb's copy has only in-frame clones and leaves some out. That table furnishes V, J and clone size, whereas the DNA furnished D and trimming. This sample has around 360,000 clones, with about 87% found just once.

This TCR derives from a woman younger than 45 with COVID-19, enrolled during active disease. Sequenced sample: peripheral blood. The chain links TRBV28 to TRBJ2-1; D gene unclear. CDR3 nucleotides: TGTGCCAGCAGTTTGAACTACCGAAATGAGCAGTTCTTC. Translation gives CASSLNYRNEQFF.